The 20 T cell receptor beta chains presented below share a single source sample, sequenced in a study of blood T cells in healthy people across ages. Sample-barcoded 5' priming and a J-beta primer mix drove a second PCR of about 7 to 12 cycles. Via MiXCR, TCRdb re-called the 5' RACE reads, giving one row per CDR3 protein. Of 1.4 million to 1.5 million distinct CDR3 sequences in the sample, around 42% were seen once. The material sequenced was blood. The receptors derive from a woman aged 18-29 years in good health.

The chain carries TRBV9 and TRBJ1-1; D possibly corresponds to TRBD1 (5 bases). Germline V gene sequence: CDR1 SGDLS, CDR2 YYNGEE. Trimming cost V 0 bases and J 4 bases, with 10 bases left between them. This CDR3 contains 14 residues. CDR3 region: CASSVEGGGTEAFF. The CDR3 DNA follows: TGTGCCAGCAGCGTAGAAGGCGGGGGCACTGAAGCTTTCTTT.

This clonotype was detected ten times or more. The V call is TRBV7-2, the J call TRBJ2-7; D is possibly TRBD1 (5 bases). The CDR3 spans 14 residues. Germline CDR1 reads SGHTA; CDR2 reads FQGNSA. Between the trimmed V and J ends, which lost 1 base and 0 bases, there was a span of 7 bases. CDR3 nucleotides: TGTGCCAGCAGCTTAGATACAGGCTCCTACGAGCAGTACTTC. Translation gives CASSLDTGSYEQYF.

The V call is TRBV9, the J call TRBJ1-2; D is undetermined. V lost 5 bases to trimming and J lost 5 bases, with 16 bases between them. The germline gives CDR1 SGDLS, CDR2 YYNGEE. The CDR3 runs 14 residues. The CDR3 sequence: CASSAGNGPYGYTF. In DNA form, the CDR3 reads TGTGCCAGCAGTGCCGGCAATGGCCCTTATGGCTACACCTTC. Based on the CDR3 plus reference TRBV9 and TRBJ1-2, the full variable domain is DSGVTQTPKHLITATGQRVTLRCSPRSGDLSVYWYQQSLDQGLQFLIQYYNGEERAKGNILERFSAQQFPDLHSELNLSSLELGDSALYFCASSAGNGPYGYTFGSGTRLTVV.

For this clonotype: A much larger clonotype is one base distant, so this may be a read error. V is TRBV6-1 and J is TRBJ2-2, with a weak D call TRBD1 (6 bases). The V gene lost 4 bases and the J gene lost 3 bases, with 12 bases spanning the gap. The CDR3 contains 15 residues. Germline CDR1 reads MNHNS; CDR2 reads SASEGT. The CDR3 bases are TGTGCCAGCAGTGCGGCTGCAGGGGACACCGGGGAGCTGTTTTTT. It yields the protein CASSAAAGDTGELFF.

This clonotype was observed a few times. The V and J genes are TRBV27 and TRBJ1-1; unclear D gene. CDR3 length equals 13 residues. V was trimmed by 0 bases and J by 4 bases, leaving 6 bases between them. The germline V gene encodes CDR1 MNHEY and CDR2 SMNVEV (reference sequence). The DNA of the CDR3 is TGTGCCAGCAGTTTATCAACTCTCACTGAAGCTTTCTTT. Protein sequence: CASSLSTLTEAFF.

This clonotype was picked up a small number of times. The chain uses TRBV12-3 or TRBV12-4 and TRBJ1-2; TRBD1 matches at 10 bases. The CDR3 loop spans 16 amino acids. Trimming took 5 bases from V and 8 from J; bases not matched to a gene: 14. CDR3 amino acids: CASSRRPGTGVNGYTF. DNA of the CDR3: TGTGCCAGCAGTCGACGTCCCGGGACAGGGGTAAACGGCTACACCTTC.

This clonotype was detected many times. This chain connects TRBV27 to TRBJ2-4, with D perhaps TRBD1 or TRBD2 (6 bases each). Germline loops: CDR1 MNHEY, CDR2 SMNVEV (reference sequence). V shed 4 bases and J shed 4 bases, with 26 bases lying between them. The CDR3 length is 19 residues. In DNA, the CDR3 is TGTGCCAGCAGTTCCCCCCAGACAGGAGGGAGTTTTAGTAAAAACATTCAGTACTTC. It is translated as CASSSPQTGGSFSKNIQYF.

This clonotype came up a few times. The chain employs TRBV29-1 and TRBJ1-2; D call uncertain. Germline V gene data show CDR1 as SQVTM and CDR2 as ANQGSEA. The CDR3 sequence is 12 residues long. Trimming pared 4 bases from V and 2 bases from J, leaving 8 bases between. The DNA of the CDR3 is TGCAGCGTTGCTAAAGGGAACTATGGCTACACCTTC. It codes for CSVAKGNYGYTF.

The chain combines TRBV4-1 with TRBJ1-6, with 8 bases identical to TRBD1. V trimming: 5 bases; J trimming: 7 bases; junction bases outside the gene matches: 4. The CDR3 has 14 residues. The germline gives CDR1 MGHRA, CDR2 YSYEKL. The CDR3 loop reads CASSTGGRNSPLHF. The CDR3 DNA is TGCGCCAGCAGCACAGGGGGAAGAAATTCACCCCTCCACTTT.

The chain joins TRBV2 to TRBJ2-7; D is possibly TRBD2 (7 bases). The CDR3 contains 12 residues. V was trimmed by 7 bases and J by 5 bases, leaving 12 bases between them. The V gene's germline CDR1 is SNHLY and CDR2 FYNNEI. CDR3 sequence: CASNREGDEQYF. For the CDR3, the DNA is TGTGCCAGCAACAGGGAGGGGGACGAGCAGTACTTC.

The chain has TRBV20-1 and TRBJ2-7, with 8 positions matching TRBD1. Germline V gene data show CDR1 as DFQATT and CDR2 as SNEGSKA (reference sequence). The CDR3 runs 14 residues. V dropped 4 bases and J dropped 1; count of bases not matched to a gene: 6. The CDR3 sequence is CSAILTGVSYEQYF. The DNA of the CDR3 is TGCAGTGCTATTTTGACAGGGGTATCCTACGAGCAGTACTTC.

This clonotype was found a few times. The V gene is TRBV7-3, the J gene TRBJ2-7, with 13 positions matching TRBD2. The CDR3 loop spans 16 amino acids. The germline V gene has CDR1 SGHTA and CDR2 FQGTGA. V lost 5 bases, J lost 2 bases, and 6 bases stayed unmatched. CDR3 sequence (DNA): TGTGCCAGCAGCCAAACCGGGACTAGCGGGACCTACGAGCAGTACTTC. Translated: CASSQTGTSGTYEQYF.

The gene calls are TRBV20-1 and TRBJ2-1; TRBD1 might be the D (5 bases). The germline V gene has CDR1 DFQATT and CDR2 SNEGSKA (reference sequence). V lost 3 bases and J 6 bases, leaving 15 bases between the germline ends. The CDR3 is made up of 14 amino acids. The CDR3 nucleotides read TGCAGTGCTAGCTTACAGGTCCAGGGCAATGAGCAGTTCTTC. Translating gives CSASLQVQGNEQFF.

The gene calls are TRBV5-4 and TRBJ2-3; 11 positions agree with TRBD2. The CDR3 totals 16 residues. Per the germline V gene, CDR1 is SGHNT and CDR2 is YYREEE (reference sequence). V was pared by 4 bases and J by 3 bases, with 7 bases of the junction left unmatched. CDR3 sequence (DNA): TGTGCCAGCAGCGTTTTAGCGGGGGGGCCAACAGATACGCAGTATTTT. The encoded protein is CASSVLAGGPTDTQYF.

This clonotype was seen at least ten times. The V and J genes are TRBV12-3 or TRBV12-4 and TRBJ2-7, with D perhaps given as TRBD1 or TRBD2 (6 bases each). Trimming removed 5 bases at V and 0 bases at J, with 11 bases between. The CDR3 runs to 14 residues. The CDR3: CASSLGGPSYEQYF. CDR3 sequence (DNA): TGTGCCAGCAGTCTCGGGGGCCCCTCCTACGAGCAGTACTTC.

The rearrangement links TRBV4-1 to TRBJ2-4; D tentatively fits TRBD1 or TRBD2 (5 bases each). CDR1 and CDR2 from the germline V gene are MGHRA and YSYEKL. The V end lost 3 bases, the J end lost 0 bases, and 9 bases lay between the germline ends. The CDR3 covers 15 residues. In nucleotides, the CDR3 is TGCGCCAGCAGCCACGAGGGGAAAGCCAAAAACATTCAGTACTTC. This gives the protein CASSHEGKAKNIQYF.

This clonotype was detected once. The chain carries TRBV6-1 and TRBJ2-1, with a possible D match to TRBD2 (5 bases). Trimming pared 7 bases from V and 3 bases from J, leaving 10 bases between. Germline CDR1 is MNHNS and CDR2 is SASEGT. This CDR3 has 13 residues. The CDR3 DNA follows: TGTGCCAGCACTAACGACTACTACAATGAGCAGTTCTTC. Translating gives CASTNDYYNEQFF.

The CDR3 reads CASSLSWSSYNEQYF. DNA for the CDR3: TGTGCCAGCAGCTTGAGCTGGAGCTCCTACAATGAGCAGTACTTC. This chain uses TRBV5-5 with TRBJ2-1; D gene unclear. TRBJ2-7 matches the DNA end more closely, so the J call is doubtful. Germline V gene sequence: CDR1 SGHKS, CDR2 YYEKEE (reference sequence). The CDR3 totals 15 residues.

This clonotype was counted a few times. The V gene is TRBV20-1, the J gene TRBJ2-4; D is uncertain. V lost 6 bases and J 0 bases, leaving 18 bases between the germline ends. The CDR3 is 16 amino acids. Germline loops: CDR1 DFQATT, CDR2 SNEGSKA (reference sequence). For the CDR3, the DNA is TGCAGTGCCCACCGTCGGTTGGGAAGAGCCAAAAACATTCAGTACTTC. Protein: CSAHRRLGRAKNIQYF.

There are a few counts of this clonotype. The J gene is TRBJ2-3, the V gene TRBV5-1; D is possibly TRBD1 (5 bases). The CDR3 contains 15 residues. From germline, CDR1 is SGHRS and CDR2 YFSETQ. With 4 bases removed from V and 0 bases from J, the gap between germline ends came to 12 bases. The CDR3 spells CASSPDTTSTDTQYF. CDR3 nucleotides: TGCGCCAGCAGCCCGGACACTACTAGCACAGATACGCAGTATTTT.